One and the same sample provided the 17 T cell receptor beta chains below, sequenced in a study of graft-versus-host responses after intestinal transplantation. Which antigens these TCRs recognize remains unknown. Profiled with immunoSEQ multiplex PCR; TCRdb holds only in-frame clones, not every one. The sample carries 90,000 to 120,000 clones, about 90% recorded once. This specimen was unstimulated CD4+ T cells sorted from spleen or lymph node cells, taken before intestinal transplant. The receptors derive from a human donor who received an intestinal transplant.

The rearrangement uses TRBV6-5 and TRBJ1-4, with 8 positions matching TRBD1. After removal of 4 bases from V and 7 bases from J, the junction contained 8 bases not matched to a gene. The germline CDR1 and CDR2 sequences are MNHEY and SVGAGI. The CDR3 covers 15 residues. The CDR3 reads CASSFEGQGLEKLFF. CDR3 in DNA: TGTGCCAGCAGTTTTGAAGGACAGGGCCTTGAAAAACTGTTTTTT.

This chain joins TRBV20-1 and TRBJ2-5, with TRBD1 as a possible D gene (5 bases). CDR3 length: 11 amino acids. Trimming pared 6 bases from V and 5 bases from J, leaving 10 bases between. CDR1 and CDR2 from the germline V gene are DFQATT and SNEGSKA (reference sequence). The CDR3 DNA sequence: TGCAGTGCCCAGGGAAGGGAGACCCAGTACTTC. Protein sequence: CSAQGRETQYF.

This chain links TRBV7-2 with TRBJ2-3, with 8 bases fitting TRBD2. The CDR3 covers 16 residues. Germline lookup yields CDR1 SGHTA and CDR2 FQGNSA. The J segment lost 2 bases and the V segment lost 5 bases, leaving 9 bases of the junction unmatched. The CDR3 sequence: CASSAFGGRNTDTQYF. The CDR3 DNA reads TGTGCCAGCAGCGCCTTCGGCGGGAGGAACACAGATACGCAGTATTTT.

The V call is TRBV7-9, the J call TRBJ1-1, with TRBD1 matching over 8 bases. Germline CDR1 reads SEHNR; CDR2 reads FQNEAQ (reference sequence). Trimming removed 3 bases from V and 1 base from J; junction bases left unmatched: 10. The CDR3 consists of 17 residues. This chain's CDR3 is CASSLDRVRGGNTEAFF. The CDR3 DNA is TGTGCCAGCAGCTTGGACAGGGTAAGAGGAGGGAACACTGAAGCTTTCTTT. The full variable domain, in which reference TRBV7-9 and TRBJ1-1 provide the parts outside the CDR3, is DTGVSQNPRHKITKRGQNVTFRCDPISEHNRLYWYRQTLGQGPEFLTYFQNEAQLEKSRLLSDRFSAERPKGSFSTLEIQRTEQGDSAMYLCASSLDRVRGGNTEAFFGQGTRLTVV.

V usage is TRBV27 and J usage is TRBJ2-7, with D perhaps TRBD1 or TRBD2 (7 bases each). This CDR3 has 17 amino acids. The V end was cut by 0 bases, the J end by 3 bases, with 18 bases between. Germline V gene lookup returns CDR1 MNHEY and CDR2 SMNVEV (reference sequence). Here the CDR3 reads CASSLSGLAGGGYEQYF. The DNA for the CDR3 is TGTGCCAGCAGTTTATCGGGTTTAGCAGGGGGGGGCTACGAGCAGTACTTC.

As to this clone: This sample includes further DNA sequences coding for the same CDR3. V and J are TRBV7-3 and TRBJ1-5; TRBD1 matches 8 bases. The CDR3 has 13 residues. Germline V lookup: CDR1 SGHTA, CDR2 FQGTGA. V was clipped by 2 bases and J by 7 bases; unmatched bases: 1. The CDR3 sequence: CASSLDRGQPQHF. CDR3 in DNA: TGTGCCAGCAGCTTAGACAGGGGACAGCCCCAGCATTTT. Variable domain in full (rest from reference TRBV7-3 and TRBJ1-5): GAGVSQTPSNKVTEKGKYVELRCDPISGHTALYWYRQSLGQGPEFLIYFQGTGAADDSGLPNDRFFAVRPEGSVSTLKIQRTERGDSAVYLCASSLDRGQPQHFGDGTRLSIL.

The chain has TRBV15 and TRBJ2-2, with D unclear. CDR3 length: 13 residues. The germline V gene encodes CDR1 LNHNV and CDR2 YYDKDF (reference sequence). V dropped 1 base and J dropped 2 bases, with 2 bases sitting between them. CDR3 nucleotides: TGTGCCACCAGCAGAGGAAACACCGGGGAGCTGTTTTTT. It codes for CATSRGNTGELFF.

The chain carries TRBV5-4 and TRBJ2-6, with 7 bases lining up with TRBD1. Trimming at V came to 2 bases and at J to 2 bases, leaving 4 bases not matched to a gene. Germline CDR1 SGHNT, CDR2 YYREEE (reference sequence). The CDR3 has 16 residues. This chain's CDR3 is CASSFPGQAGANVLTF. CDR3 nucleotides: TGTGCCAGCAGCTTCCCCGGACAGGCTGGGGCCAACGTCCTGACTTTC.

The J gene is TRBJ2-2, the V gene TRBV5-1; D gene uncertain. Germline values: CDR1 SGHRS, CDR2 YFSETQ. The CDR3 spans 15 residues. The V gene lost 0 bases and the J gene lost 2 bases, with 8 bases spanning the gap. The CDR3 bases are TGCGCCAGCAGCTTGGACAGCTCCAACACCGGGGAGCTGTTTTTT. It encodes CASSLDSSNTGELFF.

V is TRBV6-1 and J is TRBJ2-3, with D tentatively TRBD1 (6 bases). The CDR3 is 15 residues long. Trimming removed 5 bases from V and 2 bases from J, with 14 bases in between. Germline values: CDR1 MNHNS, CDR2 SASEGT. CDR3 in amino acids: CASSLTRGYTDTQYF. The CDR3 DNA follows: TGTGCCAGCAGTTTGACCAGGGGCTACACAGATACGCAGTATTTT.

V and J are TRBV2 and TRBJ1-5, with 7 bases fitting TRBD1. V dropped 11 bases and J dropped 0; count of bases not matched to a gene: 4. CDR3 length: 13 amino acids. Germline V gene data show CDR1 as SNHLY and CDR2 as FYNNEI. The CDR3 loop is CAGQENSNQPQHF. In DNA, the CDR3 is TGTGCCGGACAGGAGAATAGCAATCAGCCCCAGCATTTT.

This clone showed up just once. V and J are TRBV6-1 and TRBJ2-4; no clear D gene. The CDR3 runs 18 residues. Germline lookup yields CDR1 MNHNS and CDR2 SASEGT. Trimming removed 0 bases at V and 0 bases at J, with 15 bases between. CDR3 sequence (DNA): TGTGCCAGCAGTGAAGCGCTCAGCCCAGGAGTAGCCAAAAACATTCAGTACTTC. Its translation: CASSEALSPGVAKNIQYF.

This clone was recorded only once. The CDR3 region is CASSLAGDSWPYNEQFF. The CDR3 DNA reads TGTGCCAGCAGCTTAGCTGGGGACTCTTGGCCCTACAATGAGCAGTTCTTC. The chain uses TRBV11-1 and TRBJ2-1; perhaps TRBD2 as D (6 bases). CDR1 SGHAT and CDR2 FQDESV come from the germline V gene (reference sequence). Trimming pared 0 bases from V and 2 bases from J, leaving 14 bases between. This CDR3 has 17 amino acids. Together with reference TRBV11-1 and TRBJ2-1, the CDR3 gives the full variable domain: EAEVAQSPRYKITEKSQAVAFWCDPISGHATLYWYRQILGQGPELLVQFQDESVVDDSQLPKDRFSAERLKGVDSTLKIQPAELGDSAMYLCASSLAGDSWPYNEQFFGPGTRLTVL.

This rearrangement joins TRBV18 to TRBJ1-4, with unresolved D. The CDR3 has 17 amino acids. V was clipped by 3 bases and J by 2 bases, with 16 bases between them. Germline CDR1 and CDR2: KGHSH and LQKENI. The CDR3 spells CASSPPRTRVTNEKLFF. For the CDR3, the DNA is TGTGCCAGCTCACCCCCCCGGACCCGCGTCACTAATGAAAAACTGTTTTTT.

The rearrangement links TRBV6-5 to TRBJ1-2; TRBD1 matches 8 bases. CDR1 MNHEY and CDR2 SVGAGI come from the germline V gene. The V and J ends lost 5 bases and 4 bases, in that order; junction bases with no gene match: 3. The CDR3 loop spans 13 amino acids. CDR3 DNA sequence: TGTGCCAGCAGTATAACAGGGGGCTATGGCTACACCTTC. The encoded protein is CASSITGGYGYTF.

V and J are TRBV5-1 and TRBJ1-5, with D unresolved. The CDR3 spans 13 residues. CDR1 is SGHRS and CDR2 is YFSETQ in the germline V gene. The V end lost 0 bases, the J end lost 7 bases, and 8 bases lay between the germline ends. The CDR3, as DNA: TGCGCCAGCAGCTTGGGCCGGGAACAGCCCCAGCATTTT. Translating it yields CASSLGREQPQHF. The full variable domain, its missing parts supplied by reference TRBV5-1 and TRBJ1-5, is KAGVTQTPRYLIKTRGQQVTLSCSPISGHRSVSWYQQTPGQGLQFLFEYFSETQRNKGNFPGRFSGRQFSNSRSEMNVSTLELGDSALYLCASSLGREQPQHFGDGTRLSIL.

The chain combines TRBV5-1 with TRBJ2-1; D is unclear. The V gene's germline CDR1 is SGHRS and CDR2 YFSETQ. Trimming took off 7 bases at V and 5 bases at J, with 7 bases between the two ends. The CDR3 extends over 11 amino acids. In DNA, the CDR3 is TGCGCCAGCCACGACAACAATGAGCAGTTCTTC. It translates to CASHDNNEQFF.